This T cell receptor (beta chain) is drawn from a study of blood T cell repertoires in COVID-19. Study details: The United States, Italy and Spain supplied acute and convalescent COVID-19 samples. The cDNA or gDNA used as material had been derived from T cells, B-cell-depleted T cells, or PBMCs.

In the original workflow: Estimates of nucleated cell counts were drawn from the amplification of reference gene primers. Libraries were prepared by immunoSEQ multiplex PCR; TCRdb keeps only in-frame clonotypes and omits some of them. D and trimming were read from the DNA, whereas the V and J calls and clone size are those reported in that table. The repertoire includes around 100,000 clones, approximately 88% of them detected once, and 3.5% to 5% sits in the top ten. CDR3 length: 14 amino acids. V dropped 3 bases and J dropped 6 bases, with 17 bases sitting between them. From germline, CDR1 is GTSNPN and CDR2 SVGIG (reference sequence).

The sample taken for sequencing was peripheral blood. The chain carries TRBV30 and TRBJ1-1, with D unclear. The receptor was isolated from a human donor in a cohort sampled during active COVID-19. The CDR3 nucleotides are TGTGCCTGGAGGGCTGGCGGTGGGCGGGCTGAAGCTTTCTTT. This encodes CAWRAGGGRAEAFF.